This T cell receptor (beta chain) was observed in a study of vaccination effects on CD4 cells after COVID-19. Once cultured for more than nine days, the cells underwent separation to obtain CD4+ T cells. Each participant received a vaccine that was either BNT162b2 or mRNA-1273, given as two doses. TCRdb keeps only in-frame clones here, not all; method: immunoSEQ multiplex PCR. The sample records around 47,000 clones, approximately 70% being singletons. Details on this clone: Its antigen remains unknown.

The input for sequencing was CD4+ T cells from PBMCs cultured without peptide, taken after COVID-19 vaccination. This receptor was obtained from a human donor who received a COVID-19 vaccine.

CDR3 coding DNA: TGTGCCAGCAGCTTATCCCTAGCGGCTTACAATGAGCAGTTCTTC. Its translation: CASSLSLAAYNEQFF. The V call is TRBV5-4, the J call TRBJ2-1; 7 positions agree with TRBD2. This CDR3 is built from 15 residues. The germline CDR1 and CDR2 sequences are SGHNT and YYREEE (reference sequence). Trimming at V came to 2 bases and at J to 4 bases, leaving 6 bases not matched to a gene. The whole variable domain, filled in from reference TRBV5-4 and TRBJ2-1, reads ETGVTQSPTHLIKTRGQQVTLRCSSQSGHNTVSWYQQALGQGPQFIFQYYREEENGRGNFPPRFSGLQFPNYSSELNVNALELDDSALYLCASSLSLAAYNEQFFGPGTRLTVL.